The 14 T cell receptor beta chains below come from one sample, sequenced in a study of tumor T cells in aggressive B-cell lymphoma. Produced via immunoSEQ multiplex PCR; TCRdb's table is partial and in-frame only. The sample lists about 10,000 clones, roughly 85% occurring once. Sequenced: tumor tissue. Receptor source: an adult with diffuse large B cell lymphoma.

The rearrangement links TRBV30 to TRBJ2-3; D is ambiguous. Germline CDR1 is GTSNPN and CDR2 is SVGIG (reference sequence). Trimming stripped 4 bases from V and 5 bases from J, with 10 bases between. CDR3 length: 12 amino acids. CDR3 in amino acids: CAWIGPGDTQYF. The CDR3 bases are TGTGCCTGGATTGGGCCTGGAGATACGCAGTATTTT. Filled out from reference TRBV30 and TRBJ2-3, the complete variable domain reads SQTIHQWPATLVQPVGSPLSLECTVEGTSNPNLYWYRQAAGRGLQLLFYSVGIGQISSEVPQNLSASRPQDRQFILSSKKLLLSDSGFYLCAWIGPGDTQYFGPGTRLTVL.

The chain couples TRBV2 to TRBJ2-3; unclear D gene. V gave up 7 bases and J gave up 1 base, with 12 bases separating them. The CDR3 loop spans 14 amino acids. From germline, CDR1 is SNHLY and CDR2 FYNNEI. CDR3 amino acids: CASKVGEGTDTQYF. The CDR3 DNA reads TGTGCCAGCAAGGTCGGAGAGGGCACAGATACGCAGTATTTT. The entire variable domain, with the rest obtained from reference TRBV2 and TRBJ2-3, is as follows: EPEVTQTPSHQVTQMGQEVILRCVPISNHLYFYWYRQILGQKVEFLVSFYNNEISEKSEIFDDQFSVERPDGSNFTLKIRSTKLEDSAMYFCASKVGEGTDTQYFGPGTRLTVL.

This CDR3 is CASRRWANTEAFF. Here the CDR3 DNA reads TGTGCCAGCCGGCGATGGGCGAACACTGAAGCTTTCTTT. The chain couples TRBV2 to TRBJ1-1; D is unresolved. The CDR3 loop spans 13 amino acids. V lost 8 bases and J lost 1, with 11 bases in between. Germline V gene lookup returns CDR1 SNHLY and CDR2 FYNNEI.

The chain uses TRBV29-1 and TRBJ2-7; a possible D gene is TRBD1 (6 bases). The CDR3 sequence is 11 residues long. V was cut by 6 bases and J by 4 bases, with 10 bases left in between. The V gene's germline CDR1 is SQVTM and CDR2 ANQGSEA. The CDR3 coding sequence is TGCAGCGTCGCCCAGGGGTACGAGCAGTACTTC. Amino acid sequence: CSVAQGYEQYF.

This chain links TRBV29-1 with TRBJ2-7; 10 bases line up with TRBD2. CDR1 SQVTM and CDR2 ANQGSEA come from the germline V gene. V was pared by 0 bases and J by 1 base, with 12 bases of the junction left unmatched. This CDR3 is 18 amino acids long. CDR3 protein: CSVEEGTSVPGRSYEQYF. The CDR3 nucleotides are TGCAGCGTTGAAGAAGGGACTAGCGTTCCAGGGAGGTCCTACGAGCAGTACTTC.

The CDR3 spells CASSTGLAGARETQYF. As DNA, the CDR3 is TGTGCCAGCAGCACGGGACTAGCGGGAGCCCGGGAGACCCAGTACTTC. The chain joins TRBV7-7 to TRBJ2-5; the match to TRBD2 covers 14 bases. J was trimmed by 5 bases and V by 5 bases; bases with no gene match: 7. The CDR3 totals 16 residues. CDR1 and CDR2 (germline): SSHAT, FNYEAQ (reference sequence).

V usage is TRBV7-7 and J usage is TRBJ2-5, with a weak D call TRBD1 (6 bases). Trimming left V 4 bases short and J 4 bases short, with 10 bases between. There are 13 residues in the CDR3. The germline CDR1 and CDR2 sequences are SSHAT and FNYEAQ (reference sequence). The CDR3 region has the DNA TGTGCCAGCAGCTACAGGGTGGGAGAGACCCAGTACTTC. It specifies CASSYRVGETQYF. Based on the CDR3 plus reference TRBV7-7 and TRBJ2-5, the full variable domain is GAGVSQSPRYKVTKRGQDVTLRCDPISSHATLYWYQQALGQGPEFLTYFNYEAQPDKSGLPSDRFSAERPEGSISTLTIQRTEQRDSAMYRCASSYRVGETQYFGPGTRLLVL.

The genes are TRBV2 and TRBJ2-5; D is perhaps TRBD1 (5 bases). The end of the DNA aligns better with TRBJ2-7, so the J call may be wrong. Germline V gene lookup returns CDR1 SNHLY and CDR2 FYNNEI. The CDR3 spans 13 residues. In DNA, the CDR3 is TGTGCCAGCAGACGACTTCTTCAGGGCGAGCAGTACTTC. Translating gives CASRRLLQGEQYF.

The V and J genes are TRBV5-1 and TRBJ1-4; TRBD1 matches 9 bases. The germline CDR1 and CDR2 sequences are SGHRS and YFSETQ. V shed 4 bases, J shed 13 bases, and the junction held 5 bases outside the gene matches. The length of the CDR3 is 12 residues. The CDR3 is CASSRQGESLFF. The CDR3 region has the DNA TGCGCCAGCAGCAGACAGGGGGAATCACTGTTTTTT.

V and J are TRBV10-3 and TRBJ2-7, with TRBD1 as a possible D gene (6 bases). The CDR3 contains 17 residues. CDR1 is ENHRY and CDR2 is SYGVKD in the germline V gene. Trimming pared 3 bases from V and 2 bases from J, leaving 20 bases between. The CDR3 here is CAISERSRDTLTYEQYF. The CDR3 DNA reads as TGTGCCATCAGTGAAAGGTCTCGGGACACCTTAACCTACGAGCAGTACTTC.

The V call is TRBV5-1, the J call TRBJ1-1; D gene uncertain. CDR1 and CDR2 (germline): SGHRS, YFSETQ. The V gene lost 4 bases and the J gene lost 10 bases, with 14 bases spanning the gap. The CDR3 is 12 residues long. CDR3 amino acids: CASSLEGKTAFF. The CDR3 DNA follows: TGCGCCAGCAGCCTTGAGGGAAAGACAGCTTTCTTT.

This clone was observed a few times. The chain links TRBV10-3 to TRBJ2-6; the D is unclear. Germline CDR1 and CDR2: ENHRY and SYGVKD. Trimming took off 4 bases at V and 1 base at J, with 2 bases between the two ends. The CDR3 length is 13 residues. CDR3 residues: CAISASGANVLTF. CDR3 sequence (DNA): TGTGCCATCAGTGCTTCTGGGGCCAACGTCCTGACTTTC.

V and J are TRBV11-2 and TRBJ2-7; 10 bases are shared with TRBD2. There are 17 residues in the CDR3. V was pared by 5 bases and J by 4 bases, with 14 bases of the junction left unmatched. Germline CDR1 SGHAT, CDR2 FQNNGV. CDR3 in amino acids: CASSQVGGPSGSYEQYF. As DNA, the CDR3 is TGTGCCAGCAGCCAAGTGGGGGGCCCTAGCGGGAGTTACGAGCAGTACTTC.

The chain employs TRBV5-1 and TRBJ2-1; a weak D match, TRBD2 (5 bases). Germline CDR1 and CDR2: SGHRS and YFSETQ. With 4 bases removed from V and 6 bases from J, the gap between germline ends came to 14 bases. The CDR3 has 14 residues. The CDR3 DNA sequence: TGCGCCAGCAGCGAGGGTTTGGCCCGCAATGAGCAGTTCTTC. This translates into CASSEGLARNEQFF. Variable domain in full (rest from reference TRBV5-1 and TRBJ2-1): KAGVTQTPRYLIKTRGQQVTLSCSPISGHRSVSWYQQTPGQGLQFLFEYFSETQRNKGNFPGRFSGRQFSNSRSEMNVSTLELGDSALYLCASSEGLARNEQFFGPGTRLTVL.